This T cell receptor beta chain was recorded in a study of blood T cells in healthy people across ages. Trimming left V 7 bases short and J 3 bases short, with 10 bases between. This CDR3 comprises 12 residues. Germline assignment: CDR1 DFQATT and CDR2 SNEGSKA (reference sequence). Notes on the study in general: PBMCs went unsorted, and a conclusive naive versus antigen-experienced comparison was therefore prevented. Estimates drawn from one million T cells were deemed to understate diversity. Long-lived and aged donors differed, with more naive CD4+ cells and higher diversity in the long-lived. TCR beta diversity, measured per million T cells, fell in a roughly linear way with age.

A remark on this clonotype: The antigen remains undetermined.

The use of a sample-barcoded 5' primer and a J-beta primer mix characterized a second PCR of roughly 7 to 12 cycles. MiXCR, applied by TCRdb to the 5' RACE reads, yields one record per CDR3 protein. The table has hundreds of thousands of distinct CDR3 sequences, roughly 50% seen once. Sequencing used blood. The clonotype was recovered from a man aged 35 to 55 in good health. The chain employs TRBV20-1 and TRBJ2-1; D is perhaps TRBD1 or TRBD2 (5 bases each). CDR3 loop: CSGLGDYNEQFF. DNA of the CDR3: TGCAGTGGGTTGGGGGACTACAATGAGCAGTTCTTC.